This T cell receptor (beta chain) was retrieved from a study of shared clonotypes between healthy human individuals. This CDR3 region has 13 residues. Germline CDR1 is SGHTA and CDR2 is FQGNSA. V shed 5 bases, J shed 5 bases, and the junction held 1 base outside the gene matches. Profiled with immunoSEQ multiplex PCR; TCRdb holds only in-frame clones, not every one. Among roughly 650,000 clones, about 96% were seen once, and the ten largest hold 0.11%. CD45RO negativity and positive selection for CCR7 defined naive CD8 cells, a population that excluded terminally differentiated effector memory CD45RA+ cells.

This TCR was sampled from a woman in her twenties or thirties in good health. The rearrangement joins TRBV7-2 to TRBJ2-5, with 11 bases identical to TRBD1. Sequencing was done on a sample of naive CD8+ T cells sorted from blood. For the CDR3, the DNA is TGTGCCAGCAGCCGGGACAGGGGGGAGACCCAGTACTTC. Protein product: CASSRDRGETQYF.